A selection of T cell receptor beta chains follows, all from one sample in a study of cytomegalovirus exposure and HLA in healthy donors. Libraries were prepared by immunoSEQ multiplex PCR; TCRdb keeps only in-frame clonotypes and omits some of them. Of 150,000 to 200,000 clones in the sample, 83% were seen once. The sequenced material came from PBMCs. The source of these receptors is a man aged 50 or older in good health and CMV-seronegative. Both conserved end residues are part of each CDR3. D genes are given only for firm matches. Expanded clones are given a class, and other clones once, few, many or no size at all.

>TRBD1|TRBV7-9|NA|TRBJ2-7
CSSSPRTGGWEQYF
TGTTCCAGCAGCCCCCGGACAGGGGGTTGGGAGCAGTACTTC
>TRBD1|TRBV7-2|NA|TRBJ2-1
CASSFTGGRLGEQFF
TGTGCCAGCAGCTTCACAGGGGGGCGACTAGGTGAGCAGTTCTTC
>NA|TRBV6-5|few|TRBJ1-4
CASSLGRGRTNEKLFF
TGTGCCAGCAGTTTGGGCAGGGGACGGACTAATGAAAAACTGTTTTTT
>TRBD1|TRBV30|NA|TRBJ2-3
CASDRVITDTQYF
TGTGCCTCGGACAGGGTGATAACAGATACGCAGTATTTT
>NA|TRBV7-2|NA|TRBJ2-3
CASSLVGGTDTQYF
TGTGCCAGCAGCTTAGTTGGCGGGACAGATACGCAGTATTTT
>TRBD1|TRBV19|NA|TRBJ2-5
CASRTGAETQYF
TGTGCCAGTAGAACAGGGGCGGAGACCCAGTACTTC
>TRBD2|TRBV6-5|NA|TRBJ2-3
CASSGTSGNTDTQYF
TGTGCCAGCAGTGGGACTAGCGGAAACACAGATACGCAGTATTTT
>NA|TRBV6-4|NA|TRBJ1-1
CASSYDRPVNTEAFF
TGTGCCAGCAGTTACGACAGACCAGTGAACACTGAAGCTTTCTTT
>TRBD1|TRBV7-9|NA|TRBJ1-5
CASSSGQGMGLSNQPQHF
TGTGCCAGCAGCTCTGGACAGGGAATGGGCCTTAGCAATCAGCCCCAGCATTTT
>NA|TRBV6-1|NA|TRBJ1-1
CASSLDRNTEAFF
TGTGCCAGCAGTCTGGACAGGAACACTGAAGCTTTCTTT
>TRBD2|TRBV19|once|TRBJ2-2
CASSQTGTSAYTGELFF
TGTGCCAGTAGTCAAACCGGGACTAGCGCTTATACCGGGGAGCTGTTTTTT
>NA|TRBV6-6|NA|TRBJ2-5
CASSPRTAGEETQYF
TGTGCCAGCAGTCCCCGGACGGCAGGGGAAGAGACCCAGTACTTC
>TRBD2|TRBV10-3|NA|TRBJ2-5
CAISESTSGRGTQYF
TGTGCCATCAGTGAGTCTACTAGCGGGAGAGGGACCCAGTACTTC
>NA|TRBV10-1|NA|TRBJ2-7
CASSERLRSPYEQYF
TGCGCCAGCAGTGAGCGGTTACGTTCCCCCTACGAGCAGTACTTC
>NA|TRBV4-3|few|TRBJ1-6
CASSQESRHSPLHF
TGCGCCAGCAGCCAAGAGTCGAGACACTCACCCCTCCACTTT
>NA|TRBV7-2|few|TRBJ2-7
CASSGRDPSSYEQYF
TGTGCCAGCAGCGGGCGGGACCCGAGTTCCTACGAGCAGTACTTC
>TRBD2|TRBV28|NA|TRBJ2-7
CASRHPSGSLKEQYF
TGTGCCAGCAGACACCCTAGCGGGAGTTTAAAAGAGCAGTACTTC
>TRBD1|TRBV7-2|NA|TRBJ1-2
CASNRQGLGYTF
TGTGCCAGCAACCGACAGGGTCTTGGCTACACCTTC
>TRBD2|TRBV7-3|NA|TRBJ2-1
CASSLAGGNNEQFF
TGTGCCAGCAGTCTAGCGGGGGGTAACAATGAGCAGTTCTTC
>TRBD1|TRBV5-5|NA|TRBJ1-5
CASSLQGAGQPQHF
TGTGCCAGCAGCCTACAGGGGGCGGGACAGCCCCAGCATTTT
>NA|TRBV5-1|NA|TRBJ2-2
CASSEGQPNTGELFF
TGCGCCAGCAGCGAAGGACAGCCGAACACCGGGGAGCTGTTTTTT
>NA|TRBV28|NA|TRBJ2-7
CASSLREGAYEQYF
TGTGCCAGCAGTCTGAGGGAGGGGGCCTACGAGCAGTACTTC
>TRBD2|TRBV6-5|NA|TRBJ2-3
CASSRGLAGGQAQYF
TGTGCCAGCAGTCGGGGACTAGCGGGGGGGCAAGCGCAGTATTTT
>NA|TRBV6-1|NA|TRBJ2-4
CASSEGARKGAKNIQYF
TGTGCCAGCAGTGAAGGTGCCCGAAAGGGGGCCAAAAACATTCAGTACTTC
>TRBD1|TRBV6-1|NA|TRBJ1-5
CASSEGQGGNNQPQHF
TGTGCCAGCAGTGAAGGACAGGGGGGGAACAATCAGCCCCAGCATTTT
>NA|TRBV19|NA|TRBJ1-2
CASTRENYGYTF
TGTGCCAGTACGCGGGAGAACTATGGCTACACCTTC
>TRBD1|TRBV25-1|NA|TRBJ2-7
CASSEWGAGTGVYEQYF
TGTGCCAGCAGTGAATGGGGTGCCGGGACAGGGGTCTACGAGCAGTACTTC
>TRBD2|TRBV4-2|NA|TRBJ2-1
CASSQQTSGSGNEQFF
TGTGCCAGCAGCCAGCAGACTAGCGGGAGTGGTAATGAGCAGTTCTTC
>NA|TRBV6-7|NA|TRBJ1-1
CASSYSRARLMNTEAFF
TGTGCCAGCAGTTACAGTCGTGCCAGGCTCATGAACACTGAAGCTTTCTTT
>NA|TRBV18|NA|TRBJ1-5
CASSPPSGVEGQPQHF
TGTGCCAGCTCACCACCATCAGGGGTAGAGGGTCAGCCCCAGCATTTT
>TRBD1|TRBV2|NA|TRBJ2-7
CASSISGTGVEQYF
TGTGCCAGCAGTATCTCCGGGACAGGGGTCGAGCAGTACTTC
>NA|TRBV18|NA|TRBJ2-5
CASSPARGETQYF
TGTGCCAGCTCACCAGCCAGGGGAGAGACCCAGTACTTC
>TRBD1|TRBV19|NA|TRBJ2-2
CASSGRQGGTGELFF
TGTGCCAGTAGTGGTAGACAGGGTGGCACCGGGGAGCTGTTTTTT
>NA|TRBV6-6|NA|TRBJ2-1
CASSKLGGSSYNEQFF
TGTGCCAGCAGTAAACTAGGAGGGAGCTCCTACAATGAGCAGTTCTTC
>TRBD2|TRBV10-3|NA|TRBJ2-3
CAISPKLSAGGSTDTQYF
TGTGCCATCAGCCCCAAATTGAGCGCGGGAGGGAGCACAGATACGCAGTATTTT
>TRBD2|TRBV5-1|NA|TRBJ2-5
CASSFGGGETQYF
TGCGCCAGCAGCTTCGGGGGGGGAGAGACCCAGTACTTC
>NA|TRBV5-8|NA|TRBJ1-1
CASSPRVDTEAFF
TGTGCCAGCAGCCCGAGAGTGGACACTGAAGCTTTCTTT